These T cell receptor beta chains were read from a single sample in a study of blood T cell repertoires in COVID-19. Generated by immunoSEQ multiplex PCR, the TCRdb table keeps only in-frame clones and is missing some. This sample has about 240,000 clones, with around 85% found just once. Sequencing was carried out using peripheral blood. The receptors here all came from a woman aged 80 or older with acute or convalescent COVID-19. The CDR3 runs from the conserved cysteine through the conserved F or W. The D gene is left open where the match is weak. Clone size is given for some rows only: seen once, a few or many times, or a class if the clone is expanded.

TRBV2,TRBD1,.,TRBJ1-1,CASRPDRENTEAFF,TGTGCCAGCAGACCCGACAGGGAGAACACTGAAGCTTTCTTT
TRBV2,.,.,TRBJ2-1,CASSEIRQYNEQFF,TGTGCCAGCAGTGAAATACGCCAGTACAATGAGCAGTTCTTC
TRBV7-9,.,once,TRBJ1-1,CASSLAGLNTEAFF,TGTGCCAGCAGCTTAGCTGGCCTGAACACTGAAGCTTTCTTT
TRBV28,TRBD2,few,TRBJ2-3,CASRPGLAGLRGTDTQYF,TGTGCCAGCAGGCCAGGACTAGCGGGGCTCCGGGGCACAGATACGCAGTATTTT
TRBV3-1/TRBV3-2,.,.,TRBJ1-1,CASSPTGLNTEAFF,TGTGCCAGCAGCCCAACAGGGTTGAACACTGAAGCTTTCTTT
TRBV11-2,.,few,TRBJ2-7,CASSLVPGGEQYF,TGTGCCAGCAGCTTAGTACCCGGGGGCGAGCAGTACTTC
TRBV25-1,TRBD2,.,TRBJ2-1,CASSLLANEQFF,TGTGCCAGCAGCTTACTAGCGAATGAGCAGTTCTTC
TRBV5-5,TRBD1,.,TRBJ2-2,CASSLAETTGTGELFF,TGTGCCAGCAGCTTGGCCGAGACGACAGGGACCGGGGAGCTGTTTTTT
TRBV20-1,.,.,TRBJ2-2,CSASSPWGDTGELFF,TGCAGTGCTAGTTCACCCTGGGGGGACACCGGGGAGCTGTTTTTT
TRBV9,.,.,TRBJ1-2,CASSGPAGVHGYTF,TGTGCCAGCAGCGGCCCCGCGGGAGTACATGGCTACACCTTC
TRBV19,.,.,TRBJ2-5,CASSARGYQETQYF,TGTGCCAGTAGTGCTAGGGGGTACCAAGAGACCCAGTACTTC
TRBV9,.,.,TRBJ2-3,CASSPGWGQSDTQYF,TGTGCCAGCAGCCCTGGTTGGGGGCAATCAGATACGCAGTATTTT
TRBV5-1,.,.,TRBJ1-1,CASSLEKGVTEAFF,TGCGCCAGCAGCTTGGAGAAGGGGGTTACTGAAGCTTTCTTT
TRBV18,.,few,TRBJ1-6,CASSPPSSYNSPLHF,TGTGCCAGCTCACCACCCAGCTCCTATAATTCACCCCTCCACTTT
TRBV18,.,.,TRBJ2-7,CASSLDPGNAYEQYF,TGTGCCAGCTCACTTGACCCGGGTAACGCCTACGAGCAGTACTTC
TRBV19,.,.,TRBJ1-2,CASSIRAARVYYGYTF,TGTGCCAGTAGTATTCGCGCCGCCAGGGTCTACTATGGCTACACCTTC
TRBV5-5,.,few,TRBJ2-3,CASSLTGSRTDTQYF,TGTGCCAGCAGCTTGACAGGGTCGAGGACAGATACGCAGTATTTT
TRBV5-5,.,.,TRBJ1-2,CASSPGRGYGYTF,TGTGCCAGCAGCCCGGGCCGGGGGTATGGCTACACCTTC
TRBV5-6,TRBD1,.,TRBJ1-1,CASSPTGWTEAFF,TGTGCCAGCAGCCCGACAGGGTGGACTGAAGCTTTCTTT
TRBV28,TRBD1,.,TRBJ1-1,CASSPGQRNTEAFF,TGTGCCAGCAGTCCGGGACAGCGGAACACTGAAGCTTTCTTT
TRBV7-9,TRBD1,.,TRBJ2-1,CASRPGQGGDEQFF,TGTGCCAGCAGACCCGGACAGGGGGGGGATGAGCAGTTCTTC
TRBV6-5,.,.,TRBJ1-2,CASSFGNYGYTF,TGTGCCAGCAGTTTCGGGAACTATGGCTACACCTTC
TRBV11-2,.,.,TRBJ1-2,CASSLGEGDYGYTF,TGTGCCAGCAGCTTAGGAGAGGGAGACTATGGCTACACCTTC
TRBV6-6,TRBD2,.,TRBJ2-7,CASRLSGGSYEQYF,TGTGCCAGCAGACTTAGCGGGGGGTCCTACGAGCAGTACTTC
TRBV6-6,.,.,TRBJ1-5,CASSYPPGSNQPQHF,TGTGCCAGCAGTTACCCACCAGGTAGCAATCAGCCCCAGCATTTT
TRBV6-6,.,.,TRBJ2-7,CASSQIYEQYF,TGTGCCAGCAGCCAAATCTACGAGCAGTACTTC
TRBV18,.,.,TRBJ1-2,CASSLSDRANYGYTF,TGTGCCAGCTCACTTTCCGACAGAGCTAACTATGGCTACACCTTC
TRBV12-5,.,.,TRBJ1-5,CASEGRGRQPQHF,TGTGCTAGTGAGGGAAGGGGCCGGCAGCCCCAGCATTTT
TRBV7-2,.,.,TRBJ1-1,CASSLTPVEAFF,TGTGCCAGCAGCTTAACCCCAGTAGAAGCTTTCTTT
TRBV5-4,.,.,TRBJ1-6,CASSPSTDSPLHF,TGTGCCAGCAGTCCGAGCACAGATTCACCCCTCCACTTT
TRBV28,TRBD2,.,TRBJ2-7,CASRNSGGVPYEQYF,TGTGCCAGCAGAAATAGCGGGGGGGTACCCTACGAGCAGTACTTC
TRBV5-1,.,.,TRBJ1-2,CASSPDTDYGYTF,TGCGCCAGCAGCCCCGACACCGACTATGGCTACACCTTC
TRBV5-1,.,.,TRBJ2-6,CASSIQAPGANVLTF,TGCGCCAGCAGCATCCAGGCTCCTGGGGCCAACGTCCTGACTTTC
TRBV30,TRBD2,.,TRBJ2-4,CAWTGLAEKNIQYF,TGTGCCTGGACTGGACTAGCGGAGAAAAACATTCAGTACTTC
TRBV27,TRBD2,few,TRBJ2-5,CASSFLAGGETQYF,TGTGCCAGCAGTTTTCTAGCGGGGGGAGAGACCCAGTACTTC
TRBV18,.,.,TRBJ2-5,CASSPRRSQETQYF,TGTGCCAGCTCACCACGCAGATCCCAAGAGACCCAGTACTTC
TRBV3-1/TRBV3-2,TRBD1,.,TRBJ2-5,CPSTTRQGARETQYF,TGTCCCAGCACCACACGACAGGGGGCTAGGGAGACCCAGTACTTC
TRBV18,TRBD2,.,TRBJ2-1,CASSPRLAGYNEQFF,TGTGCCAGCTCACCACGACTAGCGGGTTACAATGAGCAGTTCTTC
TRBV18,.,once,TRBJ1-2,CASSPTADYGYTF,TGTGCCAGCTCACCGACAGCTGACTATGGCTACACCTTC
TRBV25-1,TRBD1,.,TRBJ2-2,CASRVDRGIAGELFF,TGTGCCAGCAGGGTAGACAGGGGGATCGCCGGGGAGCTGTTTTTT
TRBV27,.,.,TRBJ1-1,CASSFSQTNTEAFF,TGTGCCAGCAGTTTTTCACAGACGAACACTGAAGCTTTCTTT
TRBV7-2,.,few,TRBJ1-2,CASSLAQGRGYGYTF,TGTGCCAGCAGCTTAGCCCAGGGGCGCGGCTATGGCTACACCTTC
TRBV14,.,few,TRBJ2-2,CASSQDYIGELFF,TGTGCCAGCAGCCAAGACTATATCGGGGAGCTGTTTTTT
TRBV3-1/TRBV3-2,.,.,TRBJ1-2,CASSQVPGGNYGYTF,TGTGCCAGCAGCCAAGTCCCCGGAGGTAACTATGGCTACACCTTC
TRBV28,.,.,TRBJ2-7,CASSFDQGIPYEQYF,TGTGCCAGCAGTTTCGATCAGGGAATACCCTACGAGCAGTACTTC
TRBV9,.,.,TRBJ2-5,CASSGRTDQETQYF,TGTGCCAGCAGCGGACGGACAGACCAAGAGACCCAGTACTTC
TRBV5-4,TRBD1,.,TRBJ2-7,CASSKTGVYEQYF,TGTGCCAGCAGCAAGACAGGGGTCTACGAGCAGTACTTC
TRBV29-1,.,.,TRBJ2-7,CSVMRGGSYEQYF,TGCAGCGTTATGAGGGGGGGTTCCTACGAGCAGTACTTC
TRBV19,TRBD1,.,TRBJ1-5,CASSIRDRGPNQPQHF,TGTGCCAGTAGTATAAGGGACAGGGGGCCCAATCAGCCCCAGCATTTT
TRBV28,TRBD1,.,TRBJ1-2,CASSVGQGRANYGYTF,TGTGCCAGCAGCGTCGGACAGGGGAGGGCTAATTATGGCTACACCTTC
TRBV7-2,.,.,TRBJ1-2,CASSPLVVNYGYTF,TGTGCCAGCAGCCCGCTAGTAGTTAACTATGGCTACACCTTC
TRBV19,.,once,TRBJ1-1,CASSLHRNTEAFF,TGTGCCAGTAGTCTTCACAGGAACACTGAAGCTTTCTTT
TRBV6-1,.,.,TRBJ1-5,CASSEAWGGYQPQHF,TGTGCCAGCAGTGAAGCGTGGGGGGGCTATCAGCCCCAGCATTTT
TRBV27,.,few,TRBJ2-7,CASSSTGRGRYEQYF,TGTGCCAGCAGTTCCACAGGGCGTGGGCGCTACGAGCAGTACTTC
TRBV19,.,once,TRBJ1-6,CASSVGQRNSPLHF,TGTGCCAGTAGTGTGGGACAACGGAATTCACCCCTCCACTTT
TRBV9,.,.,TRBJ2-3,CASSVGGPDTQYF,TGTGCCAGCAGCGTAGGAGGTCCAGATACGCAGTATTTT
TRBV11-2,TRBD1,.,TRBJ2-7,CASSMTPDRVSSYEQYF,TGTGCCAGCAGCATGACTCCGGACAGGGTTTCCTCCTACGAGCAGTACTTC
TRBV2,.,.,TRBJ2-3,CASGTSSTDTQYF,TGTGCCAGCGGGACTTCTAGCACAGATACGCAGTATTTT